These 30 T cell receptor beta chains were sequenced from one sample in a study of beta chain features in type 1 diabetes. Isolated RNA was reverse transcribed in full, so expressed TCRB transcripts were sequenced. Profiled with immunoSEQ multiplex PCR; TCRdb holds only in-frame clones, not every one. The sample contains roughly 500,000 clones, approximately 28% of which appear only once. Material: naive CD4+ T cells from blood. Source of these receptors: a man aged 18 to 35 in good health.

J is TRBJ2-1 and V is TRBV9, with a tentative D call TRBD2 (5 bases). CDR1 is SGDLS, CDR2 YYNGEE, per germline. The V end lost 0 bases, the J end lost 5 bases, and 9 bases lay between the germline ends. The CDR3 sequence is 14 residues long. Written as DNA, the CDR3 is TGTGCCAGCAGCGTAGTAGCGCTAGACAATGAGCAGTTCTTC. This codes for CASSVVALDNEQFF.

The chain combines TRBV5-4 with TRBJ2-1; 8 nucleotides agree with TRBD2. This CDR3 comprises 15 residues. Trimming removed 0 bases from V and 7 bases from J; junction bases left unmatched: 6. Germline lookup yields CDR1 SGHNT and CDR2 YYREEE (reference sequence). This CDR3 reads CASSLDSGNRNEQFF. The DNA of the CDR3 is TGTGCCAGCAGCTTGGATAGCGGGAATCGAAATGAGCAGTTCTTC.

V and J are TRBV7-8 and TRBJ2-7, with D maybe TRBD2 (6 bases). Germline values: CDR1 SGHVS, CDR2 FQNEAQ. Trimming removed 2 bases from V and 0 bases from J, with 11 bases in between. This CDR3 has 15 amino acids. In DNA form, the CDR3 reads TGTGCCAGCAGCTTAAGGAGGGTCTCCTCCTACGAGCAGTACTTC. It yields the protein CASSLRRVSSYEQYF.

V gene TRBV13 combines with J gene TRBJ2-3; 13 bases are shared with TRBD2. V lost 3 bases to trimming and J lost 4 bases; unmatched junction nucleotides: 4. Germline V gene data show CDR1 as PRHDT and CDR2 as FYEKMQ (reference sequence). The CDR3 has 16 residues. This CDR3 reads CASSFRTSGRPDTQYF. In nucleotides, the CDR3 is TGTGCCAGCAGCTTTCGGACTAGCGGGAGACCAGATACGCAGTATTTT.

This clone came up a few times. The rearrangement uses TRBV27 and TRBJ1-2; 7 positions match TRBD1. The V gene end was trimmed by 5 bases and the J gene end by 4 bases; junction bases not matched to a gene: 13. In germline, CDR1 is MNHEY, CDR2 SMNVEV (reference sequence). This CDR3 region has 16 residues. This chain's CDR3 is CASSPTLLTGPYGYTF. The CDR3 DNA reads TGTGCCAGCAGTCCCACCCTCCTGACAGGGCCCTATGGCTACACCTTC.

Only a few counts were recorded for this clone. This chain connects TRBV30 to TRBJ1-2; unclear D gene. The ends were cut back, 3 bases at V and 8 bases at J, with 10 bases in the middle. Looked up from germline, CDR1 is GTSNPN and CDR2 is SVGIG (reference sequence). The CDR3 length is 11 residues. The CDR3 DNA reads as TGTGCCTGGAGCGCACGGCGGGGCTACACCTTC. It is translated as CAWSARRGYTF.

The chain employs TRBV30 and TRBJ1-3; D not resolved. The germline V gene encodes CDR1 GTSNPN and CDR2 SVGIG (reference sequence). This CDR3 contains 13 residues. Deletions cut 4 bases from V and 0 bases from J, with 7 bases between. The CDR3 DNA sequence: TGTGCCTGGATTCGGAGCTCTGGAAACACCATATATTTT. This encodes CAWIRSSGNTIYF.

The rearrangement uses TRBV7-2 and TRBJ2-5; 7 nucleotides agree with TRBD2. The CDR3 length is 15 residues. CDR1 is SGHTA and CDR2 is FQGNSA in the germline V gene. The junction had 12 bases not matched to a gene; V was cut back by 6 bases and J by 5 bases. The CDR3 nucleotides are TGTGCCAGCAGTGACCGCGGGGGTGGACGGGAGACCCAGTACTTC. Translating gives CASSDRGGGRETQYF.

The V gene is TRBV4-3, the J gene TRBJ2-1; D not resolved. From germline, CDR1 is LGHNA and CDR2 YSLEER. This CDR3 spans 16 amino acids. Trimming took 0 bases from V and 5 from J, leaving 14 bases between them. CDR3 region: CASSQDGVRTNNEQFF. The CDR3 region has the DNA TGCGCCAGCAGCCAAGATGGCGTCAGAACAAACAATGAGCAGTTCTTC.

This clone has only a few counts. The V gene is TRBV20-1, the J gene TRBJ2-2; D call uncertain. The CDR3 length is 11 residues. The germline CDR1 and CDR2 sequences are DFQATT and SNEGSKA (reference sequence). Trimming stripped 4 bases from V and 4 bases from J, with 4 bases between. CDR3 coding DNA: TGCAGTGCTACTGGCACCGGGGAGCTGTTTTTT. This gives the protein CSATGTGELFF.

This clone was recorded a few times. The rearrangement links TRBV29-1 to TRBJ2-5, with D perhaps TRBD1 (6 bases). The CDR3 has 14 amino acids. From germline, CDR1 is SQVTM and CDR2 ANQGSEA. Trimming removed 3 bases at V and 1 base at J, with 12 bases between. Written as DNA, the CDR3 is TGCAGCGTTGAGAGGGTACAGGGCCAAGAGACCCAGTACTTC. Protein: CSVERVQGQETQYF.

The chain joins TRBV5-1 to TRBJ2-1; D uncertain. The CDR3 is made up of 12 amino acids. V lost 0 bases, J lost 7 bases, and 5 bases lay in between. Germline V gene lookup returns CDR1 SGHRS and CDR2 YFSETQ. CDR3 DNA sequence: TGCGCCAGCAGCTTGGGGTTTAATGAGCAGTTCTTC. It codes for CASSLGFNEQFF.

This clone came up a few times. This chain uses TRBV30 with TRBJ2-7; D is perhaps TRBD2 (7 bases). Germline V gene data show CDR1 as GTSNPN and CDR2 as SVGIG (reference sequence). CDR3 length: 15 residues. V lost 4 bases and J lost 2, with 18 bases in between. CDR3 bases: TGTGCCTGGACCCACGGGGGGCATCTGGCCTACGAGCAGTACTTC. Its translation: CAWTHGGHLAYEQYF. Variable domain in full (rest from reference TRBV30 and TRBJ2-7): SQTIHQWPATLVQPVGSPLSLECTVEGTSNPNLYWYRQAAGRGLQLLFYSVGIGQISSEVPQNLSASRPQDRQFILSSKKLLLSDSGFYLCAWTHGGHLAYEQYFGPGTRLTVT.

The V and J genes are TRBV7-9 and TRBJ2-5; no firm D call. There are 10 residues in the CDR3. Trimming removed 4 bases from V and 4 bases from J, with 1 base in between. The germline V gene encodes CDR1 SEHNR and CDR2 FQNEAQ (reference sequence). The CDR3 loop reads CASSSETQYF. The CDR3 DNA reads TGTGCCAGCAGCTCAGAGACCCAGTACTTC.

This sequence joins TRBV30 and TRBJ1-1; D gene ambiguous. CDR1 GTSNPN and CDR2 SVGIG come from the germline V gene (reference sequence). The CDR3 has 13 amino acids. V dropped 2 bases and J dropped 2 bases, with 9 bases sitting between them. The CDR3 DNA follows: TGTGCCTGGAGTAGAAATACCAACACTGAAGCTTTCTTT. It encodes CAWSRNTNTEAFF.

This chain links TRBV7-2 with TRBJ2-1, with no clear D. Germline CDR1 and CDR2: SGHTA and FQGNSA. V lost 3 bases to trimming and J lost 2 bases, with 11 bases between them. The CDR3 spans 15 residues. CDR3 in DNA: TGTGCCAGCAGCTTGGGCGGTCCGCCCTACAATGAGCAGTTCTTC. Its protein is CASSLGGPPYNEQFF.

This clone was detected only a few times. The V gene is TRBV4-1, the J gene TRBJ2-7; 10 bases match TRBD1. J gave up 5 bases and V 1 base, and 11 bases lay outside the gene matches. Per the germline V gene, CDR1 is MGHRA and CDR2 is YSYEKL. The CDR3 totals 17 residues. The CDR3 loop is CASSQGRGQGSSDEQYF. CDR3 sequence (DNA): TGCGCCAGCAGCCAAGGCCGGGGACAGGGGTCCAGCGACGAGCAGTACTTC.

This clone has a single count. The chain employs TRBV7-2 and TRBJ2-5; 8 nucleotides match TRBD1. J was trimmed by 5 bases and V by 0 bases; bases with no gene match: 8. CDR3 length: 16 residues. Germline CDR1 and CDR2: SGHTA and FQGNSA. The DNA for the CDR3 is TGTGCCAGCAGCTTAGCGCAGAGACAGGGGATCGAGACCCAGTACTTC. Its protein product is CASSLAQRQGIETQYF.

This clone was picked up a small number of times. The chain uses TRBV18 and TRBJ2-7, with TRBD2 identical over 11 bases. Germline V CDR1 and CDR2: KGHSH, LQKENI. CDR3 length: 15 residues. J gave up 2 bases and V 4 bases, and 4 bases lay outside the gene matches. DNA of the CDR3: TGTGCCAGCTCACTGGGACTAGCGGAGGCCTACGAGCAGTACTTC. This codes for CASSLGLAEAYEQYF.

This clone was observed a few times. The rearrangement uses TRBV19 and TRBJ2-1; D is possibly TRBD2 (6 bases). The CDR3 is 16 residues long. Germline V gives CDR1 LNHDA, CDR2 SQIVND (reference sequence). The V and J ends lost 3 bases and 4 bases respectively, with 16 bases between them. The CDR3 nucleotides read TGTGCCAGTAGTATCCCTCTTAGCGGCAAATACAATGAGCAGTTCTTC. Encoded protein: CASSIPLSGKYNEQFF.

This clone was counted a few times. The chain carries TRBV7-2 and TRBJ2-1; the match to TRBD2 covers 8 bases. The CDR3 runs to 15 residues. The germline CDR1 and CDR2 sequences are SGHTA and FQGNSA. V gave up 5 bases and J gave up 4 bases; unmatched junction bases: 7. Here the CDR3 DNA reads TGTGCCAGCAGCCCCAAGCGGGAGAGGTACAATGAGCAGTTCTTC. It yields the protein CASSPKRERYNEQFF.

Worth noting for this clone: At the DNA level, this CDR3 is encoded by other sequences in the same sample as well. V usage is TRBV7-2 and J usage is TRBJ2-5, with D unclear. CDR3 length: 11 amino acids. The ends were cut back, 2 bases at V and 5 bases at J, with 3 bases in the middle. Germline V gene data show CDR1 as SGHTA and CDR2 as FQGNSA. CDR3 protein: CASSLTETQYF. In nucleotides, the CDR3 is TGTGCCAGCAGCTTAACGGAGACCCAGTACTTC.

This clone was observed a few times. The chain is built from TRBV30 and TRBJ2-5, with D perhaps being TRBD1 or TRBD2 (6 bases each). This CDR3 is built from 13 residues. The germline V gene encodes CDR1 GTSNPN and CDR2 SVGIG (reference sequence). The germline V and J ends were trimmed by 5 bases and 2 bases, with 12 bases remaining between them. The CDR3 here is CAWVGGTQETQYF. For the CDR3, the DNA is TGTGCCTGGGTTGGGGGGACACAAGAGACCCAGTACTTC.

The genes are TRBV2 and TRBJ1-5, with D maybe TRBD1 (5 bases). The CDR3 runs 14 residues. Deletions cut 3 bases from V and 6 bases from J, with 12 bases between. Germline lookup yields CDR1 SNHLY and CDR2 FYNNEI. CDR3 DNA: TGTGCCAGCAGTGACGTAGGGGCCGGTCAGCCCCAGCATTTT. Protein product: CASSDVGAGQPQHF.

This clone was detected only a few times. The chain employs TRBV28 and TRBJ2-5; 8 bases line up with TRBD1. This CDR3 is built from 16 residues. Germline V lookup: CDR1 MDHEN, CDR2 SYDVKM. Losses at the gene ends were 2 bases for V and 4 bases for J; bases not matched to a gene: 9. The CDR3 loop is CASSLLGTGSGETQYF. The CDR3 DNA follows: TGTGCCAGCAGTTTACTGGGGACAGGCTCAGGAGAGACCCAGTACTTC.

This chain connects TRBV10-3 to TRBJ2-1; no clear D gene. Germline CDR1 is ENHRY and CDR2 is SYGVKD. The CDR3 extends over 12 amino acids. The ends were cut back, 0 bases at V and 3 bases at J, with 0 bases in the middle. As DNA, the CDR3 is TGTGCCATCAGTGAGTCCTACAATGAGCAGTTCTTC. This sequence encodes CAISESYNEQFF.

The chain employs TRBV14 and TRBJ2-3, with D possibly called TRBD1 or TRBD2 (5 bases each). The CDR3 length is 17 residues. V lost 3 bases and J lost 2, with 18 bases in between. Germline assignment: CDR1 SGHDN and CDR2 FVKESK. CDR3 sequence: CASSQSLSGRLTDTQYF. CDR3 bases: TGTGCCAGCAGCCAGTCATTGTCGGGACGGCTCACAGATACGCAGTATTTT.

The V gene is TRBV6-5, the J gene TRBJ1-1; D is ambiguous. The V and J ends lost 6 bases and 7 bases respectively, with 15 bases between them. This CDR3 region has 13 residues. CDR1 is MNHEY, CDR2 SVGAGI, per germline. In DNA, the CDR3 is TGTGCCAGCAGCGGACCCAACCTCCATGAAGCTTTCTTT. It yields the protein CASSGPNLHEAFF.

The chain couples TRBV19 to TRBJ2-3, with 7 bases lining up with TRBD1. Trimming cost V 5 bases and J 0 bases; bases outside gene matches: 2. Germline V gives CDR1 LNHDA, CDR2 SQIVND (reference sequence). The CDR3 spans 14 residues. DNA for the CDR3: TGTGCCAGTAGTCGGGACAGAAGCACAGATACGCAGTATTTT. The encoded protein is CASSRDRSTDTQYF.

V usage is TRBV7-9 and J usage is TRBJ2-1; no reliable D call. The CDR3 sequence is 11 residues long. Germline V lookup: CDR1 SEHNR, CDR2 FQNEAQ (reference sequence). Deletions cut 5 bases from V and 7 bases from J, with 6 bases between. CDR3 sequence reads: CASSPSNEQFF. In DNA form, the CDR3 reads TGTGCCAGCAGCCCTTCAAATGAGCAGTTCTTC.